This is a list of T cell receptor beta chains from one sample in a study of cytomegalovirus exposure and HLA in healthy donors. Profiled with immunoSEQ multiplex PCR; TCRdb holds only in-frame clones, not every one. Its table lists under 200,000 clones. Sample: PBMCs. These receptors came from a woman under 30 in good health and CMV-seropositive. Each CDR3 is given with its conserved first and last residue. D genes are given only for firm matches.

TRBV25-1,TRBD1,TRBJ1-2,CASGDDTSGTGRRGYTF,TGTGCCAGCGGAGATGACACTTCCGGGACAGGCCGACGTGGCTACACCTTC
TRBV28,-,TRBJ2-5,CASSLPGETQYF,TGTGCCAGCAGTTTACCGGGGGAGACCCAGTACTTC
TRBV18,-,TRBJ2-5,CASSRDSQETQYF,TGTGCCAGCTCGCGGGATTCACAAGAGACCCAGTACTTC
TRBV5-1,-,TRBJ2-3,CASRPTRPTSTDTQYF,TGCGCCAGCAGGCCCACCCGACCGACTAGCACAGATACGCAGTATTTT
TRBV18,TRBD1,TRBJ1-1,CASSNTRDRVLTNTEAFF,TGTGCCAGCTCAAACACGCGGGACAGGGTTCTCACAAACACTGAGGCTTTCTTT
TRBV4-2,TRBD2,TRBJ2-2,CASSQELRGTSGANTGELFF,TGTGCCAGCAGCCAAGAACTTAGGGGGACTAGCGGAGCGAACACCGGGGAGCTGTTTTTT
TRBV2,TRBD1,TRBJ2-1,CASSLGQGAVDEQFF,TGTGCCAGCAGCCTGGGACAGGGGGCGGTAGATGAGCAGTTCTTC
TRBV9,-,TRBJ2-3,CASSDTTIADTQYF,TGTGCCAGCAGCGATACCACCATAGCAGATACGCAGTATTTT
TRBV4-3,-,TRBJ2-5,CASSQDWGPNGETQYF,TGCGCCAGCAGCCAAGACTGGGGCCCTAATGGAGAGACCCAGTACTTC
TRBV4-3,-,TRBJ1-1,CASSLDRNTEAFF,TGCGCCAGCAGCCTGGACAGGAACACTGAAGCTTTCTTT
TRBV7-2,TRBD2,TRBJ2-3,CASSFWGLAGSGEGQYF,TGTGCCAGCAGCTTTTGGGGACTAGCGGGGTCTGGGGAAGGGCAGTATTTT
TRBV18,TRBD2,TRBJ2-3,CASSPFVAGGTDTQYF,TGTGCCAGCTCACCATTTGTAGCGGGAGGCACAGATACGCAGTATTTT
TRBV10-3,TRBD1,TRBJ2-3,CATTRDSPGTDTQYF,TGTGCCACGACCCGGGACAGTCCGGGCACAGATACGCAGTATTTT
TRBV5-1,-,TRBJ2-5,CASSLFPRQETQYF,TGCGCCAGCAGCTTGTTTCCGCGACAAGAGACCCAGTACTTC
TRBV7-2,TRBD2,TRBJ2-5,CASSLTSGSRSGQETQYF,TGTGCCAGCAGCCTTACTAGCGGGAGTCGGTCGGGGCAAGAGACCCAGTACTTC
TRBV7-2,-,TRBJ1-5,CASSPRMAQPQHF,TGTGCCAGCAGCCCCCGAATGGCTCAGCCCCAGCATTTT
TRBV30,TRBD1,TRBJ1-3,CAWRPRLGQGVSSGNTIYF,TGTGCCTGGAGGCCCCGTCTAGGACAGGGGGTCAGCTCTGGAAACACCATATATTTT
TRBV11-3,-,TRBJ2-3,CASSTVNTDTQYF,TGTGCCAGCAGCACAGTAAACACAGATACGCAGTATTTT
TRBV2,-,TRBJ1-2,CASSDGVFNYGYTF,TGTGCCAGCAGTGACGGGGTATTTAACTATGGCTACACCTTC
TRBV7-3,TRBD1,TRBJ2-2,CASSLAGTGEYTGELFF,TGTGCCAGCAGCTTAGCCGGGACAGGGGAGTACACCGGGGAGCTGTTTTTT
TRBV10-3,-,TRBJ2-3,CAIRGGGLRDTQYF,TGTGCCATCCGAGGCGGGGGCCTCCGGGATACGCAGTATTTT
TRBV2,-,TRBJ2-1,CASRGRPGLDSYNEQFF,TGTGCCAGCAGGGGGAGACCGGGACTCGACTCGTACAATGAGCAGTTCTTC
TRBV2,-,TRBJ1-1,CALVWQGLRSRSGAEAFF,TGTGCCTTAGTATGGCAAGGGCTCAGGAGCCGCTCAGGGGCTGAAGCTTTCTTT
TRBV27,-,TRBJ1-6,CASTPGTPYSPLHF,TGTGCCAGCACCCCCGGGACTCCTTATTCACCCCTCCACTTT
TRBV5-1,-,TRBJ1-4,CASSLFVAATNEKLFF,TGCGCCAGCAGCTTGTTTGTCGCAGCAACTAATGAAAAACTGTTTTTT
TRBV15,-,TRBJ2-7,CATSRDVQYEQYF,TGTGCCACCAGCAGAGATGTGCAGTACGAGCAGTACTTC
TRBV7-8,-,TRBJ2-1,CASSLAMVGGSPKDNEQFF,TGTGCCAGCAGCTTAGCGATGGTCGGGGGTAGCCCGAAGGACAATGAGCAGTTCTTC
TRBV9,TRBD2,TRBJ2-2,CASSVGGLGSGELFF,TGTGCCAGCAGCGTAGGAGGACTAGGGTCCGGGGAGCTGTTTTTT
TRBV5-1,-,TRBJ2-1,CASSLDPSYNEQFF,TGCGCCAGCAGCTTGGATCCCAGCTACAATGAGCAGTTCTTC
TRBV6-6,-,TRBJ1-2,CASSYGVAYGYTF,TGTGCCAGCAGTTACGGTGTGGCATATGGCTACACCTTC
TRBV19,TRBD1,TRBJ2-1,CASSVHGSGGKYNEQFF,TGTGCCAGTAGTGTTCACGGCTCAGGGGGCAAATACAATGAGCAGTTCTTC
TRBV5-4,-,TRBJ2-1,CASSLTSYNEQFF,TGTGCCAGCAGCTTGACCAGTTACAATGAGCAGTTCTTC
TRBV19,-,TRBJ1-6,CASSDSSYNSPLHF,TGTGCCAGTAGTGACAGCTCCTATAATTCACCCCTCCACTTT
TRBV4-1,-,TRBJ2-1,CASSQVPNNEQFF,TGCGCCAGCAGCCAAGTTCCCAACAATGAGCAGTTCTTC
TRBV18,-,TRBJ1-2,CASSPTTVFGSNYGYTF,TGTGCCAGCTCACCAACGACAGTCTTTGGGTCTAACTATGGCTACACCTTC
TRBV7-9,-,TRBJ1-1,CASSLDPGRGTEAFF,TGTGCCAGCAGCTTAGATCCGGGTCGGGGCACTGAAGCTTTCTTT